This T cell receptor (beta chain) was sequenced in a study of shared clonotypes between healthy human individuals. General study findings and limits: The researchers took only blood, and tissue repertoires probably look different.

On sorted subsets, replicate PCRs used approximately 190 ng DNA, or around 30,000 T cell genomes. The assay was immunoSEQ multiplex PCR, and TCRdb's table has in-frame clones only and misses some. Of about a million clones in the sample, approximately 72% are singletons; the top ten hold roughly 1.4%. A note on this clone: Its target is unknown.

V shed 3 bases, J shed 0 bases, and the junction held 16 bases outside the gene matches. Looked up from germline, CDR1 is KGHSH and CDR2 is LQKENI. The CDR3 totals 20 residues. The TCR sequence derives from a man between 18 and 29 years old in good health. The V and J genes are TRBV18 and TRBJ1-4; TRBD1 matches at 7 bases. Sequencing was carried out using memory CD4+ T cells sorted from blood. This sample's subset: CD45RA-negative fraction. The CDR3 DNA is TGTGCCAGCTCACCCTTCGTTGGGACAGCCCACCGTGCAACTAATGAAAAACTGTTTTTT. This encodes CASSPFVGTAHRATNEKLFF.